This T cell receptor beta chain was captured by sequencing in a study of blood T cells in healthy people across ages. This clonotype was detected a few times. Isolating PBMCs gave at least 6.5 million of these cells per sample. Extractions gave at least 5.5 micrograms of total RNA per sample. The CDR3 is made up of 15 amino acids. From germline, CDR1 is LGHNA and CDR2 YNFKEQ. V dropped 0 bases and J dropped 0 bases, with 8 bases sitting between them. The second PCR ran about 6 to 12 cycles with a sample-barcoded 5' primer and J-beta primers. TCRdb reanalysed the 5' RACE reads using MiXCR and keeps one entry per CDR3 protein. Of about 1.6 million distinct CDR3 sequences in the sample, approximately 32% were seen once.

The sample was blood. This chain links TRBV4-2 with TRBJ1-1, with no clear D. The receptor was derived from a woman aged 25 to 39 in good health. CDR3 residues: CASSQELILNTEAFF. The CDR3 DNA reads TGTGCCAGCAGCCAAGAGCTTATACTGAACACTGAAGCTTTCTTT.